Below, one T cell receptor beta chain is given with its context. The V gene's germline CDR1 is MGHRA and CDR2 YSYEKL. J gave up 4 bases and V 4 bases, and 10 bases lay outside the gene matches. The CDR3 is 16 amino acids. TCRdb's table, derived via immunoSEQ multiplex PCR, lists solely in-frame clones and lacks some. The sample includes under 70,000 clones, 80% seen only once; the top ten take more than 9.5%. This record belongs to a study of blood T cell repertoires in COVID-19. Sequenced sample: peripheral blood. The gene calls are TRBV4-1 and TRBJ2-1; 7 bases line up with TRBD2. The receptor comes from a human donor in a cohort sampled during active COVID-19. The CDR3 nucleotides are TGCGCCAGCAGCCCCATGGGGGAGGGAGGGTACAATGAGCAGTTCTTC. Amino acids: CASSPMGEGGYNEQFF.